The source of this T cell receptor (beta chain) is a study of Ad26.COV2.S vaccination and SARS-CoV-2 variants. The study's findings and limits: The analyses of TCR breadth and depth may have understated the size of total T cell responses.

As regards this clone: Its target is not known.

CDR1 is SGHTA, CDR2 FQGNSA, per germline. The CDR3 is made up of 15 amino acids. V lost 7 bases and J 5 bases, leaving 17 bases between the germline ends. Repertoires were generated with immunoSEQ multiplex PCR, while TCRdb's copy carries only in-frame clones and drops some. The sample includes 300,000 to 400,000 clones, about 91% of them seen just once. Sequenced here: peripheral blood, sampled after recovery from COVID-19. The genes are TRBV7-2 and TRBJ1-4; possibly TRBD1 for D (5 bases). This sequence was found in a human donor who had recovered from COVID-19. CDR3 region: CASTPGPGRNEKLFF. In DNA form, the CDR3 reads TGTGCCAGCACCCCCGGGCCAGGGAGGAATGAAAAACTGTTTTTT.